These T cell receptor beta chains were read from a single sample in a study of shared clonotypes between healthy human individuals. Only in-frame clones appear in the TCRdb table, and some are missing; sequencing was by immunoSEQ multiplex PCR. The table lists fewer than 550,000 clones, 75% to 80% of them singletons, with about an eighth in the top ten. The source material was PBMCs. These receptor sequences come from a woman aged 40 to 50 in good health. Some clones in this sample may be carry-over from other donors' samples. Both conserved end residues are trimmed from each CDR3. Fields, in order: clone size, J gene, V gene, CDR3 protein. Not all rows give a size; the values are once, few, many and, for expanded clones, a class.

abundance: few
j_gene: TRBJ1-1
v_gene: TRBV5-1
CDR3aa: ASSPREGNTEAF

abundance: -
j_gene: TRBJ2-7
v_gene: TRBV14
CDR3aa: ASSHDRAREQY

abundance: once
j_gene: TRBJ2-1
v_gene: TRBV11-2
CDR3aa: ASNNRLAGVNEQF

abundance: -
j_gene: TRBJ2-1
v_gene: TRBV7-2
CDR3aa: ASRPTPLAGVSNEQF

abundance: once
j_gene: TRBJ2-7
v_gene: TRBV2
CDR3aa: ASSEYGETYEQY

abundance: once
j_gene: TRBJ1-1
v_gene: TRBV19
CDR3aa: ASTQTGHMNTEAF

abundance: many
j_gene: TRBJ2-7
v_gene: TRBV6-1
CDR3aa: ASSEEGPTYEQY

abundance: -
j_gene: TRBJ2-7
v_gene: TRBV28
CDR3aa: AVEHSGRSSYEQY

abundance: -
j_gene: TRBJ1-3
v_gene: TRBV5-8
CDR3aa: ASSSGTGNTIY

abundance: -
j_gene: TRBJ2-3
v_gene: TRBV4-2
CDR3aa: ASSQDQAGGQDTQY

abundance: -
j_gene: TRBJ2-7
v_gene: TRBV27
CDR3aa: ASSLSGRGYEQY

abundance: -
j_gene: TRBJ2-7
v_gene: TRBV11-2
CDR3aa: ASSHNVETAYEQY

abundance: -
j_gene: TRBJ1-2
v_gene: TRBV5-4
CDR3aa: ASSFRDQLTYGYT

abundance: -
j_gene: TRBJ2-1
v_gene: TRBV7-3
CDR3aa: ASSKGAGDGWAEQF

abundance: once
j_gene: TRBJ2-1
v_gene: TRBV7-9
CDR3aa: ASSLATGVSYNEQF

abundance: -
j_gene: TRBJ2-7
v_gene: TRBV27
CDR3aa: ASSLGWAYEQY

abundance: -
j_gene: TRBJ2-7
v_gene: TRBV5-1
CDR3aa: ASSPLGGIYEQY

abundance: -
j_gene: TRBJ1-5
v_gene: TRBV30
CDR3aa: AWSFTGGLQPQH

abundance: -
j_gene: TRBJ2-7
v_gene: TRBV6-5
CDR3aa: ASSPPNGKQY

abundance: -
j_gene: TRBJ2-5
v_gene: TRBV19
CDR3aa: ASSKTSGRTETQY

abundance: -
j_gene: TRBJ2-7
v_gene: TRBV7-2
CDR3aa: ASSWGLAGAYEQY

abundance: -
j_gene: TRBJ1-3
v_gene: TRBV30
CDR3aa: AWSAGGAGNTIY

abundance: -
j_gene: TRBJ2-3
v_gene: TRBV7-2
CDR3aa: ARSGTSWPDTQY

abundance: -
j_gene: TRBJ1-5
v_gene: TRBV19
CDR3aa: ASSMGLSAPQH

abundance: -
j_gene: -
v_gene: TRBV6-1
CDR3aa: ASHLAGGYEQY

abundance: few
j_gene: TRBJ1-5
v_gene: TRBV30
CDR3aa: AWSPDRVLNQPQH

abundance: few
j_gene: TRBJ2-7
v_gene: TRBV18
CDR3aa: ASSPGAVYEQY

abundance: many
j_gene: TRBJ1-5
v_gene: TRBV10-2
CDR3aa: ASGYNQPQH

abundance: -
j_gene: TRBJ2-7
v_gene: TRBV4-1
CDR3aa: ASSPLGRLGAREQY

abundance: -
j_gene: TRBJ1-4
v_gene: TRBV5-6
CDR3aa: ASSFRGRLGEKLF

abundance: -
j_gene: TRBJ2-7
v_gene: TRBV30
CDR3aa: ACYETGSSYEQY

abundance: -
j_gene: TRBJ2-3
v_gene: TRBV7-9
CDR3aa: ASSLLESVISDTQY

abundance: -
j_gene: TRBJ2-1
v_gene: TRBV5-1
CDR3aa: ASSLEAVDEQF

abundance: -
j_gene: TRBJ2-7
v_gene: TRBV5-1
CDR3aa: ASSPRTSGRSYEQY

abundance: many
j_gene: TRBJ2-6
v_gene: TRBV15
CDR3aa: ATSRGGARGANVLT

abundance: -
j_gene: TRBJ2-1
v_gene: TRBV20-1
CDR3aa: SAKKAGGVI

abundance: few
j_gene: TRBJ2-1
v_gene: TRBV5-1
CDR3aa: ASSQGTVYNEQF

abundance: -
j_gene: TRBJ1-2
v_gene: TRBV10-3
CDR3aa: AISDPPGQGTYGYT

abundance: -
j_gene: TRBJ2-7
v_gene: TRBV2
CDR3aa: ASSPTGTPYEQY

abundance: -
j_gene: TRBJ2-5
v_gene: TRBV4-3
CDR3aa: ASSRGDRNQETQY

abundance: -
j_gene: TRBJ1-5
v_gene: TRBV28
CDR3aa: ASRLDKNQPQH

abundance: -
j_gene: TRBJ2-6
v_gene: TRBV19
CDR3aa: ASSIGRNSGANVLT

abundance: -
j_gene: TRBJ2-1
v_gene: TRBV7-9
CDR3aa: ASSSQGNEQF

abundance: -
j_gene: TRBJ1-6
v_gene: TRBV30
CDR3aa: AWSIQVSPLH

abundance: -
j_gene: TRBJ2-7
v_gene: TRBV14
CDR3aa: ASSQGAPYDRGSSYEQY

abundance: many
j_gene: TRBJ1-1
v_gene: TRBV4-1
CDR3aa: ASSQVGARGQDTEAF

abundance: -
j_gene: TRBJ2-1
v_gene: TRBV5-4
CDR3aa: ASSLNSPNEQF

abundance: -
j_gene: TRBJ2-2
v_gene: TRBV7-2
CDR3aa: ASSPQGAGRTGELF

abundance: -
j_gene: TRBJ2-7
v_gene: TRBV29-1
CDR3aa: SVGRRDRAYEQY

abundance: once
j_gene: TRBJ1-1
v_gene: TRBV7-3
CDR3aa: ASSSRDRGRLDTEAF

abundance: -
j_gene: TRBJ2-1
v_gene: TRBV7-3
CDR3aa: ASSPGQTYNEQF